Listed below are T cell receptor beta chains from one sample, sequenced in a study of OX40 agonist ivuxolimab in advanced cancers. Here immunoSEQ multiplex PCR was the method, and the copy in TCRdb shows in-frame clones only, minus some. The sample lists 65,000 to 75,000 clones, approximately 81% occurring once. The input for sequencing was CD4+ or CD8+ T cells sorted from blood, taken in a trial of the OX40 agonist ivuxolimab. All receptors come from an adult with an advanced solid tumor such as melanoma, head and neck, liver or kidney cancer. CDR3s include the opening cysteine and the closing phenylalanine or tryptophan. A D gene is named only where the DNA matches it firmly. Clone size is given for some rows only: seen once, a few or many times, or a class if the clone is expanded.

cdr3_aa cdr3_nt j_call clone_size v_call d_call
CASRTSGGAGDGELFF TGTGCCAGCCGGACTAGCGGGGGGGCCGGGGACGGGGAGCTGTTTTTT TRBJ2-2 . TRBV19 TRBD2
CASRDRGGYTF TGTGCCAGCAGGGACAGGGGGGGCTACACCTTC TRBJ1-2 few TRBV27 TRBD1
CASSLTGAGKAEAFF TGTGCCAGCAGCCTGACAGGGGCTGGTAAAGCTGAAGCTTTCTTT TRBJ1-1 . TRBV28 TRBD1
CASSRQGGPYEQYF TGTGCCAGCAGTAGACAGGGTGGGCCCTACGAGCAGTACTTC TRBJ2-7 . TRBV6-1 TRBD1
CASNLDGETQYF TGTGCCAGCAACCTGGACGGGGAGACCCAGTACTTC TRBJ2-5 . TRBV5-4 .
CASSLGGPSTDTQYF TGCGCCAGCAGCTTGGGTGGACCAAGCACAGATACGCAGTATTTT TRBJ2-3 . TRBV5-1 .
CAISPGQDNEQFF TGTGCCATCAGTCCGGGACAGGACAATGAGCAGTTCTTC TRBJ2-1 . TRBV10-3 TRBD1
CASSNPGSGQYF TGTGCCAGCAGCAACCCGGGGAGCGGGCAGTACTTC TRBJ2-7 many TRBV21-1 .
CASSFSAEETQYF TGTGCCAGCAGCTTCTCCGCGGAGGAGACCCAGTACTTC TRBJ2-5 once TRBV5-5 .
CASSLSVPRGDTQYF TGTGCCAGCAGCTTGAGCGTCCCACGCGGAGATACGCAGTATTTT TRBJ2-3 once TRBV7-2 .
CASSSRVGYTF TGTGCCAGCAGCTCCAGGGTTGGCTACACCTTC TRBJ1-2 few TRBV7-2 .
CASSYLNEQFF TGTGCCAGCAGTTACCTAAATGAGCAGTTCTTC TRBJ2-1 . TRBV6-5 .
CATSRGTSGGRTDTQYF TGTGCCACCAGCAGAGGTACTAGCGGGGGTCGCACAGATACGCAGTATTTT TRBJ2-3 . TRBV15 TRBD2
CASSDSRAGRGQETQYF TGTGCCAGCAGTGACTCTCGGGCGGGCAGGGGGCAAGAGACCCAGTACTTC TRBJ2-5 . TRBV6-4 TRBD1
CAISDRSGTGVGYTF TGTGCCATCAGTGACAGATCCGGGACAGGGGTAGGCTACACCTTC TRBJ1-2 . TRBV10-3 TRBD1
CASTDSSGAGNTIYF TGTGCCAGCACCGATTCATCGGGGGCTGGAAACACCATATATTTT TRBJ1-3 . TRBV9 .
CAASKPGLARETQYF TGTGCCGCATCGAAACCGGGACTAGCGAGGGAGACCCAGTACTTC TRBJ2-5 . TRBV6-5 TRBD2
CASSLRLHTDTQYF TGTGCCAGCAGCTTGAGGTTGCACACAGATACGCAGTATTTT TRBJ2-3 . TRBV5-5 .
CASSVATGSTYEQYF TGTGCCAGCAGCGTAGCTACGGGCAGTACCTACGAGCAGTACTTC TRBJ2-7 . TRBV9 .
CASSMRRGQETQYF TGTGCCAGTAGTATGAGAAGGGGGCAAGAGACCCAGTACTTC TRBJ2-5 . TRBV19 .
CASSHRNGVFRKKNEKLFF TGTGCCAGCAGCCACAGAAATGGAGTCTTTAGAAAGAAGAATGAAAAACTGTTTTTT TRBJ1-4 . TRBV4-2 .
CASRAGGYSEAFF TGTGCCAGCAGGGCAGGGGGCTACAGTGAAGCTTTCTTT TRBJ1-1 . TRBV28 TRBD1
CASSFQGRETQYF TGTGCCAGCAGTTTCCAGGGGCGGGAGACCCAGTACTTC TRBJ2-5 . TRBV28 .
CASSRPGQGNTEAFF TGTGCCAGCAGTAGACCGGGACAGGGCAACACTGAAGCTTTCTTT TRBJ1-1 . TRBV6-6 TRBD1
CASSVDRGKGGELFF TGTGCCAGCAGCGTAGACAGGGGGAAAGGCGGGGAGCTGTTTTTT TRBJ2-2 once TRBV7-2 TRBD1
CASSLGLAVPYNEQFF TGTGCCAGCAGCTTAGGACTAGCGGTTCCCTACAATGAGCAGTTCTTC TRBJ2-1 . TRBV11-2 TRBD2
CASSYSRGNSNQPQHF TGTGCCAGCAGTTACTCCAGGGGAAATAGCAATCAGCCCCAGCATTTT TRBJ1-5 . TRBV6-5 .